The source of this T cell receptor (beta chain) is a study of OX40 agonist ivuxolimab in advanced cancers. Across the whole study: The study gave patients intravenous ivuxolimab at 0.01 to 10 mg/kg every 2 weeks. Averaging about 60 years in age, with a range of 23 to 79, the cohort was around 87% male.

The CDR3 has 16 amino acids. Germline V CDR1 and CDR2: SGDLS, YYNGEE. After removal of 3 bases from V and 4 bases from J, the junction contained 12 bases not matched to a gene. Sequencing was performed with immunoSEQ multiplex PCR; in TCRdb, only in-frame clones are kept and a portion is missing. The sample shows under 80,000 clones, approximately 91% of them seen only once. V gene TRBV9 combines with J gene TRBJ1-2; TRBD1 matches 7 bases. The material was CD4+ or CD8+ T cells sorted from blood, obtained in a trial of the OX40 agonist ivuxolimab. The source is an adult with an advanced solid tumor such as melanoma, head and neck, liver or kidney cancer. CDR3 nucleotides: TGTGCCAGCAGCGAGACCACAGGGGCCCTCCTCTATGGCTACACCTTC. Encoded protein: CASSETTGALLYGYTF.